This entry describes one T cell receptor beta chain. Original processing methods: It was from reference gene primer amplification that nucleated cell counts were estimated. Profiling relied on immunoSEQ multiplex PCR, and the TCRdb table lists in-frame clones only, not all of them. D and trimming come from the DNA, and the V and J calls and clone size come from that table. The data show more than 200,000 clones, 70% to 90% seen once. Trimming pared 5 bases from V and 7 bases from J, leaving 12 bases between. This CDR3 has 13 residues. Germline CDR1 LNHDA, CDR2 SQIVND (reference sequence). The sample belongs to a study of blood T cell repertoires in COVID-19. In the study overall: Both acute and convalescent COVID-19 samples were obtained from the United States, Italy and Spain. T cells, B-cell-depleted T cells, or PBMCs provided the cDNA or gDNA that served as material.

The clonotype comes from an elderly man with acute or convalescent COVID-19. V is TRBV19 and J is TRBJ1-5; weak D call: TRBD1 (6 bases). The specimen was peripheral blood. CDR3 in amino acids: CASSPDRFQPQHF. The CDR3 DNA sequence: TGTGCCAGTAGTCCCGACAGGTTCCAGCCCCAGCATTTT.